A selection of T cell receptor beta chains follows, all from one sample in a study of T cell repertoires in cytomegalovirus infection. Antigens of these TCRs are unknown. TCRdb called the reads again in MiXCR, with one record for every CDR3 protein. Of approximately 100,000 distinct CDR3 sequences listed, over 40% are singletons. The sample consisted of CD8+ T cells from cultured PBMCs, taken from culture after CMV antigen stimulation. The receptors come from a human donor in good health (CMV status not recorded). Some clones in this sample may be carry-over from other donors' samples. Both conserved end residues are part of each CDR3. A D gene is named only where the DNA matches it firmly. Only part of the rows carry a size: once, few, many, or a class if the clone is expanded.

V gene	clone size	J gene	D gene	CDR3 protein	CDR3 DNA
TRBV7-9	many	TRBJ2-1	TRBD1	CASSPRDRDNEQFF	TGTGCCAGCAGCCCCCGGGACAGGGACAATGAGCAGTTCTTC
TRBV6-1	NA	TRBJ2-5	NA	CASRGVGKETQYF	TGTGCCAGCAGGGGAGTGGGAAAAGAGACCCAGTACTTC
TRBV11-1	NA	TRBJ1-1	NA	CASSLGGIEAFF	TGTGCCAGCAGCTTAGGGGGGATTGAAGCTTTCTTT
TRBV29-1	NA	TRBJ2-5	TRBD2	CSVKRDRRGETQYF	TGCAGCGTCAAGCGGGACCGTAGAGGAGAGACCCAGTACTTC
TRBV28	once	TRBJ1-4	NA	CASSPAGTEGNEKLFF	TGTGCCAGCAGTCCTGCCGGGACGGAGGGGAATGAAAAACTGTTTTTT
TRBV6-6	NA	TRBJ1-5	NA	CASSYWDTHLGNQPQHF	TGTGCCAGCAGTTACTGGGACACACATCTAGGCAATCAGCCCCAGCATTTT
TRBV5-4	few	TRBJ2-3	TRBD2	CVYRDYHTDTQYF	TGTGTCTACCGGGACTACCACACAGATACGCAGTATTTT
TRBV2	NA	TRBJ2-5	NA	CASSESRFWEETQYF	TGTGCCAGCAGTGAAAGCAGGTTTTGGGAAGAGACCCAGTACTTC
TRBV10-3	NA	TRBJ1-1	TRBD1	CAISEDRGQYTEAFF	TGTGCCATCAGTGAGGACAGGGGGCAGTACACTGAAGCTTTCTTT
TRBV2	NA	TRBJ1-2	NA	CASFLHINYGYTF	TGTGCCAGCTTCCTCCACATTAACTATGGCTACACCTTC
TRBV5-1	NA	TRBJ2-1	NA	CASRSNYNEQFF	TGCGCCAGCAGGTCGAACTACAATGAGCAGTTCTTC
TRBV7-8	few	TRBJ2-1	NA	CASSEGYSSYNEQFF	TGTGCCAGCAGCGAAGGTTATAGCTCCTACAATGAGCAGTTCTTC
TRBV6-5	few	TRBJ1-1	TRBD1	CASSYTYQQGEGFLSTEAFF	TGTGCCAGCAGTTACACATACCAGCAGGGGGAGGGATTCCTGAGCACTGAAGCTTTCTTT
TRBV28	NA	TRBJ2-7	NA	CASSLSARDYEQYF	TGTGCCAGCAGTTTATCGGCCCGGGACTACGAGCAGTACTTC
TRBV7-9	few	TRBJ2-3	NA	CASSSGGEVTDTQYF	TGTGCCAGCAGCTCGGGGGGCGAGGTAACAGATACGCAGTATTTT
TRBV7-9	NA	TRBJ1-1	NA	CASSATALDTEAFF	TGTGCCAGCAGCGCAACAGCCCTAGACACTGAAGCTTTCTTT
TRBV27	few	TRBJ2-7	NA	CASSLTIYDEQYF	TGTGCCAGCAGTTTAACAATTTACGACGAGCAGTACTTC
TRBV7-6	NA	TRBJ1-1	NA	CASSLPWATEAFF	TGTGCCAGCAGCCTTCCGTGGGCGACTGAAGCTTTCTTT
TRBV7-2	few	TRBJ2-5	TRBD2	CASSLLAGQETQYF	TGTGCCAGCAGCTTGCTAGCGGGGCAAGAGACCCAGTACTTC
TRBV27	NA	TRBJ1-3	NA	CASSLSLHSGNTIYF	TGTGCCAGCAGTTTATCGCTCCACTCTGGAAACACCATATATTTT
TRBV19	many	TRBJ1-5	NA	CASGAGSYQPQHF	TGTGCCAGTGGGGCAGGATCTTATCAGCCCCAGCATTTT
TRBV27	NA	TRBJ2-7	NA	CASGPGGTAYEQYF	TGTGCCAGCGGACCAGGGGGGACCGCCTACGAGCAGTACTTC
TRBV18	NA	TRBJ2-3	TRBD2	CASSRAGADTQYF	TGTGCCAGCTCACGGGCGGGAGCAGATACGCAGTATTTT
TRBV7-2	many	TRBJ1-1	TRBD1	CASSLGDSTNTEAFF	TGTGCCAGCAGCTTAGGGGACAGTACTAACACTGAAGCTTTCTTT
TRBV19	many	TRBJ1-1	NA	CASSITVMNTEAFF	TGTGCCAGTAGTATAACAGTTATGAACACTGAAGCTTTCTTT
TRBV10-3	NA	TRBJ1-5	TRBD1	CAISELGQGGDQPQHF	TGTGCCATCAGTGAATTGGGACAGGGCGGAGATCAGCCCCAGCATTTT
TRBV12-3/TRBV12-4	NA	TRBJ1-1	NA	CASSGGGVGTEAFF	TGTGCCAGCAGTGGGGGAGGGGTGGGCACTGAAGCTTTCTTT
TRBV15	NA	TRBJ2-3	NA	CATEGGTDTQYF	TGTGCCACCGAAGGGGGCACAGATACGCAGTATTTT
TRBV7-8	NA	TRBJ1-2	NA	CASSSPDISPNYGYTF	TGTGCCAGCAGCTCCCCGGACATCTCTCCTAACTATGGCTACACCTTC
TRBV20-1	NA	TRBJ2-7	NA	CSASSRGPLLEQYF	TGCAGTGCTAGCAGCCGGGGCCCCTTATTAGAGCAGTACTTC
TRBV20-1	NA	TRBJ2-3	TRBD2	CSASRLAGRSSTDTQYF	TGCAGTGCTAGTAGGCTAGCGGGGAGGTCTAGCACAGATACGCAGTATTTT
TRBV27	few	TRBJ1-2	NA	CASSLFADSIGEGSYGYTF	TGTGCCAGCAGTTTATTTGCGGACAGTATAGGGGAGGGGAGCTATGGCTACACCTTC
TRBV19	few	TRBJ1-1	TRBD1	CASSNDRGSTEAFF	TGTGCCAGTAGTAACGACAGGGGAAGCACTGAAGCTTTCTTT
TRBV6-5	many	TRBJ1-5	NA	CASSYSDDQPQHF	TGTGCCAGCAGTTACTCGGACGATCAGCCCCAGCATTTT
TRBV11-3	NA	TRBJ2-5	NA	CASSLDGQETQYF	TGTGCCAGCAGCTTAGACGGCCAAGAGACCCAGTACTTC
TRBV7-6	many	TRBJ1-1	NA	CASSRPPDSLNTEAFF	TGTGCCAGCAGCCGTCCCCCCGACAGCTTGAACACTGAAGCTTTCTTT
TRBV28	NA	TRBJ2-3	TRBD1	CASSQGQGTSTDTQYF	TGTGCCAGCAGCCAAGGACAGGGGACTAGCACAGATACGCAGTATTTT
TRBV6-1	many	TRBJ2-7	NA	CASRGPGISYEQYF	TGTGCCAGCAGGGGACCGGGAATCTCCTACGAGCAGTACTTC
TRBV9	NA	TRBJ1-1	NA	CASSPRRGTEAFF	TGTGCCAGCAGCCCCCGGAGGGGGACTGAAGCTTTCTTT
TRBV4-1	few	TRBJ2-5	NA	CASSQGQIETQYF	TGCGCCAGCAGCCAAGGACAAATAGAGACCCAGTACTTC
TRBV7-6	NA	TRBJ1-2	NA	CASRPTGLDRGYTF	TGTGCCAGCAGGCCTACAGGGCTCGATCGCGGCTACACCTTC
TRBV2	NA	TRBJ2-1	TRBD2	CASSDPLDDPPGLAREEQFF	TGTGCCAGCAGTGATCCCCTCGACGACCCCCCGGGACTAGCCCGCGAAGAGCAGTTCTTC
TRBV12-3/TRBV12-4	few	TRBJ2-6	NA	CASSPTGISNVLTF	TGTGCCAGCAGTCCAACAGGGATATCCAACGTCCTGACTTTC
TRBV19	NA	TRBJ1-1	NA	CATRPANTEAFF	TGTGCCACCCGGCCGGCGAACACTGAAGCTTTCTTT
TRBV4-1	NA	TRBJ1-2	NA	CASTQVWGQTGNYGYTF	TGCGCCAGCACCCAAGTATGGGGGCAAACAGGGAACTATGGCTACACCTTC
TRBV12-3/TRBV12-4	NA	TRBJ1-5	NA	CASSFSNSNQPQHF	TGTGCCAGCAGTTTTTCTAACAGCAATCAGCCCCAGCATTTT
TRBV2	few	TRBJ1-2	NA	CASSEDRAVLYGYTF	TGTGCCAGCAGTGAAGACAGGGCAGTGCTATATGGCTACACCTTC
TRBV7-6	few	TRBJ2-1	NA	CASDSDTSYNEQFF	TGTGCCAGTGACAGCGACACCTCCTACAATGAGCAGTTCTTC
TRBV12-3/TRBV12-4	NA	TRBJ1-2	TRBD1	CASSLAAPGQGLPGYTF	TGTGCCAGCAGTTTAGCGGCCCCGGGACAGGGGTTGCCTGGCTACACCTTC
TRBV7-9	NA	TRBJ1-1	NA	CASSLGAGITEAFF	TGTGCCAGCAGCTTAGGCGCAGGGATCACTGAAGCTTTCTTT
TRBV27	few	TRBJ2-1	NA	CASRERVEVSSYNEQFF	TGTGCCAGCCGGGAACGCGTCGAAGTTAGCTCCTACAATGAGCAGTTCTTC